This T cell receptor beta chain came from a study of T-cell memory formation after mild COVID-19. General study results and limits: Among clones peaking at day 37 in the second wave, SARS-CoV-2 specificity remained unconfirmed. Pre-infection memory harbored some responding clones, suggesting cross-reactive memory joined.

With respect to this clonotype: Its antigen is not known.

It was 5'RACE with constant-segment primers that produced the TCR alpha and TCR beta cDNA libraries, which carried sample barcodes and UMIs. TCRdb reprocessed the 5' RACE reads with MiXCR, giving one entry per CDR3 protein. The profile shows under 200,000 distinct CDR3 sequences, approximately 10% of them singletons. Trimming pared 6 bases from V and 8 bases from J, leaving 19 bases between. The CDR3 has 13 residues. In germline, CDR1 is DFQATT, CDR2 SNEGSKA (reference sequence). The rearrangement uses TRBV20-1 and TRBJ1-2; no clear D gene. The clonotype was recovered from a man between 18 and 29 years old who had mild COVID-19 (a few samples of this study predate the infection). Cell type and time point are not known. The sequenced sample was PBMCs or a T cell subset sorted from them (not recorded which). CDR3 in DNA: TGCAGTGCCTTAGACATAACGAGAGGGGGCTACACCTTC. Its translation: CSALDITRGGYTF.